The source of this TCR beta chain is a study of vaccination and CD4 T cells after COVID-19. Study overall: Cells were stimulated with overlapping spike peptide pools from SARS-CoV-2, HCoV-NL63, HCoV-OC43 and HCoV-229E.

The treatment was: roughly 10-day PBMC culture with coronavirus spike peptide pools or control peptides (ViraFEST assay). Days 3 and 7 were when half the medium was replaced with fresh IL-2 medium. CDR3 length: 15 amino acids. Trimming pared 2 bases from V and 0 bases from J, leaving 7 bases between. Germline-derived CDR1 and CDR2 are MNHEY and SMNVEV (reference sequence). This clonotype was counted once. Its cognate antigen is unknown. Researchers used the Oncomine TCR Beta short-read assay to sequence DNA from cultured CD4+ T cells. TCRdb re-called the PCR reads with MiXCR, one entry per CDR3 protein. The sample includes about 5,900 distinct CDR3 sequences, under 60% of them seen just once.

The sequence was collected from a human donor who had recovered from COVID-19. The sequenced sample consisted of CD4+ T cells from blood, cultured in vitro. The chain employs TRBV27 and TRBJ2-2; D call uncertain. CDR3 coding DNA: TGTGCCAGCAGTTTAGGGGTACCGAACACCGGGGAGCTGTTTTTT. The encoded protein is CASSLGVPNTGELFF.